This TCR beta chain was captured in a study of blood T cell repertoires in COVID-19. Turning to the study itself: PBMCs, B-cell-depleted T cells, or T cells provided the cDNA or gDNA that made up the material.

Original handling: Cell counts per sample came from amplifying reference gene primers. The assay was immunoSEQ multiplex PCR, and TCRdb's table has in-frame clones only and misses some. For V, J and clone size, that table is used; D and trimming come from the DNA. The top ten clones hold approximately 6.8% of a sample with 150,000 to 200,000 clones, approximately 80% of them seen once. A Seattle source enrolled patients during active infection and followed them longitudinally. The CDR3 runs 11 residues. With 6 bases removed from V and 7 bases from J, the gap between germline ends came to 9 bases. This receptor was identified in a woman in her thirties or forties with COVID-19, enrolled during active disease. The sequenced sample was peripheral blood. The rearrangement joins TRBV12-3 or TRBV12-4 to TRBJ1-2; D might be TRBD1 (6 bases). This CDR3 reads CASSHRVGYTF. As DNA, the CDR3 is TGTGCCAGCAGCCACAGGGTTGGCTACACCTTC.